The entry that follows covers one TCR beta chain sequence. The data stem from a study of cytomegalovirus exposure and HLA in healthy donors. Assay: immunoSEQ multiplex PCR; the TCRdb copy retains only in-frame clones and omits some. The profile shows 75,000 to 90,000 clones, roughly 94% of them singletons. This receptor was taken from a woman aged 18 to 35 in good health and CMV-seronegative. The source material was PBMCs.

The CDR3 region has the DNA TGTGCCAGCATCACCACGTCGGGGGGCAACTATGGCTACACCTTC. It translates to CASITTSGGNYGYTF. The chain carries TRBV28 and TRBJ1-2; D is perhaps TRBD1 (6 bases). With 7 bases removed from V and 2 bases from J, the gap between germline ends came to 17 bases. From germline, CDR1 is MDHEN and CDR2 SYDVKM. The CDR3 consists of 15 residues.